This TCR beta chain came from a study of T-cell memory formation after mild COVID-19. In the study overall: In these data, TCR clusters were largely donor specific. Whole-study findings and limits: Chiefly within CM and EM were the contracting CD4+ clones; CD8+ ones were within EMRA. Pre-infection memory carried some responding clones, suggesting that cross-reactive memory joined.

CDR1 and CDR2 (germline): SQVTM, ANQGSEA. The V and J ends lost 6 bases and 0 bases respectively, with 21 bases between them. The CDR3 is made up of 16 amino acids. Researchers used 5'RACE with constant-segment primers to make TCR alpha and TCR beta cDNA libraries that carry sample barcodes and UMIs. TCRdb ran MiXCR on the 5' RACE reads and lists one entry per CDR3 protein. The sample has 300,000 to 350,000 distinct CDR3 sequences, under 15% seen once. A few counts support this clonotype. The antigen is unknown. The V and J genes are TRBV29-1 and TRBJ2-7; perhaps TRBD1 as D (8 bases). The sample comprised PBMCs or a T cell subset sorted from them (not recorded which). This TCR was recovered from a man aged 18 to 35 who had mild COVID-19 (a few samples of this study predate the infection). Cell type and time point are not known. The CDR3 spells CSVREVVGQDSYEQYF. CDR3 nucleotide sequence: TGCAGCGTCCGGGAGGTGGTGGGACAGGACTCCTACGAGCAGTACTTC.